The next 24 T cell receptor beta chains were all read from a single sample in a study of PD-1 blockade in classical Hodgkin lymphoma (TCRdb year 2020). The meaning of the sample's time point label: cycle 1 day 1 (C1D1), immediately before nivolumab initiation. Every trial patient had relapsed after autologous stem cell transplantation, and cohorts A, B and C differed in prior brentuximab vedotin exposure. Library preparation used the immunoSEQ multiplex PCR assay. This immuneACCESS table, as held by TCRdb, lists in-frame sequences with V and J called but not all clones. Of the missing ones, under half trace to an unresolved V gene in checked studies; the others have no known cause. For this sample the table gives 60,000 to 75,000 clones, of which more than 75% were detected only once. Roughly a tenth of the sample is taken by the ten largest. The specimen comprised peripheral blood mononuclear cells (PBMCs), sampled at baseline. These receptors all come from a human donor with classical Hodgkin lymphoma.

The CDR3 DNA reads TGTGCCAGCAGCTCACGCGTCTACAATGAGCAGTTCTTC. Encoded protein: CASSSRVYNEQFF. V usage is TRBV7-9 and J usage is TRBJ2-1; D remains unclear. Trimming cost V 4 bases and J 3 bases, with 7 bases left between them. Germline loops: CDR1 SEHNR, CDR2 FQNEAQ (reference sequence). The CDR3 totals 13 residues.

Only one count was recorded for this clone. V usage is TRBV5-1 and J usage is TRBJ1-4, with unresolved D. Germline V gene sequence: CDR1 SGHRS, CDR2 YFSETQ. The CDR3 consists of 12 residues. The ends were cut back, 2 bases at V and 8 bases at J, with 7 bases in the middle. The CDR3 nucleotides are TGCGCCAGCAGCTTCGAGGGCGAAAAACTGTTTTTT. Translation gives CASSFEGEKLFF. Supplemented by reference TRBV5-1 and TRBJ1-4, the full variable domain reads KAGVTQTPRYLIKTRGQQVTLSCSPISGHRSVSWYQQTPGQGLQFLFEYFSETQRNKGNFPGRFSGRQFSNSRSEMNVSTLELGDSALYLCASSFEGEKLFFGSGTQLSVL.

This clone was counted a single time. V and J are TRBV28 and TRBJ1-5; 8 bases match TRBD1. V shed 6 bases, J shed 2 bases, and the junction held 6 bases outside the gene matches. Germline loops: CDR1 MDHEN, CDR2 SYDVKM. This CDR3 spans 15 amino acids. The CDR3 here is CASRPQGAGNQPQHF. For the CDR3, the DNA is TGTGCCAGCAGGCCCCAGGGGGCTGGCAATCAGCCCCAGCATTTT.

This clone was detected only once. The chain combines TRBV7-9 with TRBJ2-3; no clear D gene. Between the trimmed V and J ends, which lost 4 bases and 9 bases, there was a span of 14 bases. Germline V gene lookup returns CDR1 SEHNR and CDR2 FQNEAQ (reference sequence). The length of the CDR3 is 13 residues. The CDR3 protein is CASSSGGRLTQYF. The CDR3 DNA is TGTGCCAGCAGCTCGGGTGGACGATTAACGCAGTATTTT.

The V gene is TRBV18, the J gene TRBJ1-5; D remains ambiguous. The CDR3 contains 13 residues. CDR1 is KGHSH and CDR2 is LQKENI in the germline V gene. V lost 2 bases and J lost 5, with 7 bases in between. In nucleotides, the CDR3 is TGTGCCAGCTCACCAAGTAGGGATCAGCCCCAGCATTTT. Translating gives CASSPSRDQPQHF.

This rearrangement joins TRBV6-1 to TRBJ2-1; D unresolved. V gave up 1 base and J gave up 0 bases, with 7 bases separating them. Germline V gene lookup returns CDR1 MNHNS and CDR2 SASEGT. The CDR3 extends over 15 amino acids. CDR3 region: CASSEGVSSYNEQFF. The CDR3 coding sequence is TGTGCCAGCAGTGAAGGGGTTAGCTCCTACAATGAGCAGTTCTTC.

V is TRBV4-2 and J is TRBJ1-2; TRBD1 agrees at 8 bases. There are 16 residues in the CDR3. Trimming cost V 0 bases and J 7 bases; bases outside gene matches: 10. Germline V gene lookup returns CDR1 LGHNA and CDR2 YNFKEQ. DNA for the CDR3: TGTGCCAGCAGCCAAGAGGGGACAGGAAGATGGAGTGGCTACACCTTC. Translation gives CASSQEGTGRWSGYTF.

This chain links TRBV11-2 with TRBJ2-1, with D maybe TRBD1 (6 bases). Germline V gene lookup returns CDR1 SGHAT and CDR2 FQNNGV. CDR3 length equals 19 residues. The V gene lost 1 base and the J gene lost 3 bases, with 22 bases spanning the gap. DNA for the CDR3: TGTGCCAGCAGCTTAGCCGCCCCCCTGACAGGTTTTAACTACAATGAGCAGTTCTTC. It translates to CASSLAAPLTGFNYNEQFF. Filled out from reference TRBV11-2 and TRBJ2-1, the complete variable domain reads EAGVAQSPRYKIIEKRQSVAFWCNPISGHATLYWYQQILGQGPKLLIQFQNNGVVDDSQLPKDRFSAERLKGVDSTLKIQPAKLEDSAVYLCASSLAAPLTGFNYNEQFFGPGTRLTVL.

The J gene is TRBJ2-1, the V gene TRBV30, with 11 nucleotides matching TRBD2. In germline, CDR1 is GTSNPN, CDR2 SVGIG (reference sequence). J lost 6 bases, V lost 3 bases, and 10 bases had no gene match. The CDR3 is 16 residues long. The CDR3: CAWSMSGLAGPNEQFF. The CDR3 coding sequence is TGTGCCTGGAGCATGTCAGGACTAGCGGGCCCCAATGAGCAGTTCTTC.

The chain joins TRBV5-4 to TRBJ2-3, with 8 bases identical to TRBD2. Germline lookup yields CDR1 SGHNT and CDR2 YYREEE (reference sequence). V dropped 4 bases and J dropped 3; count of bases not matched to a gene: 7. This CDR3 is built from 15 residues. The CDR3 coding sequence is TGTGCCAGCAGCGGGGCTAGCGGGTCGACAGATACGCAGTATTTT. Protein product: CASSGASGSTDTQYF.

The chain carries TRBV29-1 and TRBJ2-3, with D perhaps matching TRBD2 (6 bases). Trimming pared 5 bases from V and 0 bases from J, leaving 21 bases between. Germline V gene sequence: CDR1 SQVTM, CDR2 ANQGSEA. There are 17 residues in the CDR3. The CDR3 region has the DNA TGCAGCGTTAGCGCTAGCGTCGGATTAGCTAGCACAGATACGCAGTATTTT. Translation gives CSVSASVGLASTDTQYF.

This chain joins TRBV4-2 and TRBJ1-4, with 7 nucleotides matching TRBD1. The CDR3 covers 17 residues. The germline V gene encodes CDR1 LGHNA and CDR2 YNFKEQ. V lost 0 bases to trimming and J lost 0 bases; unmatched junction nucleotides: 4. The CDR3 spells CASSQDGTAATNEKLFF. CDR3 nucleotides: TGTGCCAGCAGCCAAGACGGGACAGCAGCAACTAATGAAAAACTGTTTTTT.

CDR3 bases: TGTACAAGGACCGGGCAAAACATTCAGTACTTC. As protein: CTRTGQNIQYF. The chain uses TRBV28 and TRBJ2-4; no clear D gene. Per the germline V gene, CDR1 is MDHEN and CDR2 is SYDVKM. This CDR3 is built from 11 residues.

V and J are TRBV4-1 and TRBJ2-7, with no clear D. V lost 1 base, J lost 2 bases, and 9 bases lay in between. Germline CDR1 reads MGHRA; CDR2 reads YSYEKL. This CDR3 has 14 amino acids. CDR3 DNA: TGCGCCAGCAGCCAAGTGCCTAAGGCCTACGAGCAGTACTTC. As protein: CASSQVPKAYEQYF.

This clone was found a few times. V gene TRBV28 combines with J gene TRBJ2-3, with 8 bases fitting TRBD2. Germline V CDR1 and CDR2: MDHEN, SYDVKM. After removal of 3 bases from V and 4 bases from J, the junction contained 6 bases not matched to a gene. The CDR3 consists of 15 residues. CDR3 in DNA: TGTGCCAGCAGTTTTGACGGGAGGGGCCCAGATACGCAGTATTTT. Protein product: CASSFDGRGPDTQYF.

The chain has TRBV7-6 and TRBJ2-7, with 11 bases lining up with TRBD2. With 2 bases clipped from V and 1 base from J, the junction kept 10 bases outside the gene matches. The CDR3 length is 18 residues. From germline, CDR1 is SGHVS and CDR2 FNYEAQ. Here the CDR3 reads CASSLRTPTSGTSYEQYF. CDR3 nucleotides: TGTGCCAGCAGCTTAAGGACACCGACTAGCGGGACTTCCTACGAGCAGTACTTC.

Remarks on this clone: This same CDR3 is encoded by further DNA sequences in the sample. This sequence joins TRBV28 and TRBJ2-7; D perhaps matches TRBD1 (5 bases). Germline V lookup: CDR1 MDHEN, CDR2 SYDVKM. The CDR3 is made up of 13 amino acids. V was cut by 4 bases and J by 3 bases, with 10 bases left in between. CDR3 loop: CASSSGQGYEQYF. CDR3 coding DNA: TGTGCCAGCAGTTCCGGGCAGGGCTACGAGCAGTACTTC.

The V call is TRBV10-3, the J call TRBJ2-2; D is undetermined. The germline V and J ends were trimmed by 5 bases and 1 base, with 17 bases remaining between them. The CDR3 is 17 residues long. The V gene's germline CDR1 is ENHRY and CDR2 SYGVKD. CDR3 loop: CAISRAPGTRNTGELFF. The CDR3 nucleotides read TGTGCCATCAGTCGGGCTCCAGGAACTCGGAACACCGGGGAGCTGTTTTTT.

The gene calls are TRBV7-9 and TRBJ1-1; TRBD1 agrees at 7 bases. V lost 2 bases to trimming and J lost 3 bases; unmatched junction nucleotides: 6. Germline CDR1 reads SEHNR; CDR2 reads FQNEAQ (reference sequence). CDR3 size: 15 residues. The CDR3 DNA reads TGTGCCAGCAGCTTAACAGGGGCAGATGACACTGAAGCTTTCTTT. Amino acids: CASSLTGADDTEAFF.

The CDR3 sequence: CASSHNEKLFF. CDR3 DNA sequence: TGTGCCAGCAGTCATAATGAAAAACTGTTTTTT. J is TRBJ1-4 and V is TRBV28, with D unresolved. V dropped 5 bases and J dropped 4 bases, with 2 bases sitting between them. Germline loops: CDR1 MDHEN, CDR2 SYDVKM. This CDR3 is 11 amino acids long.

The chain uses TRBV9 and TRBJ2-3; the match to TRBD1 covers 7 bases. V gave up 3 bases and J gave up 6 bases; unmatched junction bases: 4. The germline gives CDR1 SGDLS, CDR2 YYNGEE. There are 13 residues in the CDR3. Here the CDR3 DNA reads TGTGCCAGCAGCGCGAAGGGGGCCGATACGCAGTATTTT. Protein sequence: CASSAKGADTQYF.

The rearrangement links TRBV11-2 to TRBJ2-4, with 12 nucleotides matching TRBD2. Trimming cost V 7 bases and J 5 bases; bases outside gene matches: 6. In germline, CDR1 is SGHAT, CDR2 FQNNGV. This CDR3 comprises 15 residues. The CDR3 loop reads CASTSSGGAENIQYF. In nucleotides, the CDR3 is TGTGCCAGCACCTCTAGCGGGGGGGCGGAAAACATTCAGTACTTC.

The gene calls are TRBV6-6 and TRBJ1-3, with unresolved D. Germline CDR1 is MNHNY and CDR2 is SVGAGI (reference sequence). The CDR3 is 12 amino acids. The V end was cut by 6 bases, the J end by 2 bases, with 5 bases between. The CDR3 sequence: CASRAAGNTIYF. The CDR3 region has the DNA TGTGCCAGCAGGGCGGCTGGAAACACCATATATTTT.

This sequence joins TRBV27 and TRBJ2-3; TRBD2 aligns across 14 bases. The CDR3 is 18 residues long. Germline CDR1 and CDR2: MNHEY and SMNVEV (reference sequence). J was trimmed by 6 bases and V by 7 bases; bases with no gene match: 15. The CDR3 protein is CASTRLAGGELHMDTQYF. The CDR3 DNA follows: TGTGCCAGCACAAGACTAGCGGGGGGGGAGTTACACATGGATACGCAGTATTTT.